Given below is one TCR beta chain in context. Its matching antigen is unknown. A J-beta primer mix and a sample-barcoded 5' primer were used in a second PCR of roughly 6 to 12 cycles. Every single cDNA molecule received a tag from a template-switch adaptor with 12 random nucleotides. In TCRdb, the 5' RACE reads were re-called with MiXCR into one record per CDR3 protein. Of about 780,000 distinct CDR3 sequences in the sample, roughly 60% were seen once. Whenever a sample was processed, at least 7 million PBMCs were isolated. This entry is derived from a study of blood T cells in healthy people across ages. The study, taken as a whole, reports: When set beside aged donors, long-lived donors presented more naive CD4+ cells and higher diversity.

The CDR3 covers 16 residues. Germline CDR1 and CDR2: SGHRS and YFSETQ. Trimming took off 4 bases at V and 3 bases at J, with 17 bases between the two ends. The V call is TRBV5-1, the J call TRBJ2-1; no firm D call. This receptor was taken from a man aged 25 to 45 in good health. The sequenced sample was blood. DNA for the CDR3: TGCGCCAGCAGCCCCCGAACGTCCCCCTACTACAATGAGCAGTTCTTC. Amino acid sequence: CASSPRTSPYYNEQFF.